This T cell receptor (beta chain) was observed in a study of OX40 agonist ivuxolimab in advanced cancers. The wider study: The mean age was approximately 60 years, ranging from about 20 to 90, with around four fifths of participants male. Study observations and caveats: The authors also found low normalized T-cell clonal expansion in some nonresponders.

The data were produced by immunoSEQ multiplex PCR, yet TCRdb's version contains in-frame clones alone and is incomplete. This table has 90,000 to 150,000 clones, over 75% appearing once. Concerning this clone itself: Its specificity is not known.

Per the germline V gene, CDR1 is MNHNY and CDR2 is SVGAGI (reference sequence). Trimming took off 8 bases at V and 9 bases at J, with 11 bases between the two ends. The CDR3 has 12 residues. Autoimmune disease history or systemic immunosuppression meant exclusion. Peripheral blood came from all dose cohorts at three timepoints. The gene calls are TRBV6-6 and TRBJ1-6; possibly TRBD1 for D (5 bases). The TCR sequence derives from an adult with an advanced solid tumor such as melanoma, head and neck, liver or kidney cancer. Source: CD4+ or CD8+ T cells sorted from blood, taken in a trial of the OX40 agonist ivuxolimab. The CDR3 sequence is CASQGWASPLHF. CDR3 sequence (DNA): TGTGCCAGCCAGGGATGGGCTTCACCCCTCCACTTT.